The rows below give T cell receptor beta chains drawn from one sample of a study of cytomegalovirus exposure and HLA in healthy donors. Sequencing used immunoSEQ multiplex PCR; TCRdb keeps in-frame clones, though not all of them. The sample includes 250,000 to 350,000 clones, more than 80% of them seen just once. Sequenced input: PBMCs. These receptors all come from a man between 40 and 49 years old in good health and CMV-seropositive. Each CDR3 is given with its conserved first and last residue. The order of the fields is V gene, clone size, CDR3 length, J gene, D gene, CDR3 protein, CDR3 DNA. A D gene is named only where the DNA matches it firmly. Clone sizes are given selectively: once, few, many, or a class where the clone is expanded.

TRBV4-1	.	15	TRBJ2-5	.	CASSPLPTAQETQYF	TGCGCCAGCAGCCCCCTCCCGACAGCACAAGAGACCCAGTACTTC
TRBV5-1	.	15	TRBJ2-7	TRBD1	CASSLAGTESYEQYF	TGCGCCAGCAGCCTCGCCGGGACAGAGTCCTACGAGCAGTACTTC
TRBV7-2	.	16	TRBJ2-5	TRBD1	CASSLAQGASGETQYF	TGTGCCAGCAGCTTAGCACAGGGGGCATCAGGGGAGACCCAGTACTTC
TRBV6-5	.	15	TRBJ2-7	TRBD1	CASSYSRDRGYEQYF	TGTGCCAGCAGTTACTCTCGGGACAGGGGCTACGAGCAGTACTTC
TRBV2	.	17	TRBJ2-7	TRBD2	CASSYRRLAGGSYEQYF	TGTGCCAGCAGTTACCGTAGACTAGCGGGAGGCTCCTACGAGCAGTACTTC
TRBV5-6	many	14	TRBJ2-7	TRBD2	CASSHTSVTYEQYF	TGTGCCAGCAGCCACACTAGCGTAACCTACGAGCAGTACTTC
TRBV28	.	18	TRBJ2-3	TRBD2	CASSSLGTSGRNTDTQYF	TGTGCCAGCAGTTCGTTGGGGACTAGCGGGAGGAACACAGATACGCAGTATTTT
TRBV10-1	.	13	TRBJ1-4	.	CASSESGAEKLFF	TGCGCCAGCAGTGAGTCGGGGGCTGAAAAACTGTTTTTT
TRBV25-1	few	17	TRBJ2-2	TRBD2	CASSDPLAGGPLGELFF	TGTGCCAGCAGTGACCCCCTAGCGGGAGGCCCTCTAGGGGAGCTGTTTTTT
TRBV28	.	15	TRBJ1-4	.	CASGWGGGIGEKLFF	TGTGCCAGCGGATGGGGGGGTGGGATTGGTGAAAAACTGTTTTTT
TRBV7-6	few	15	TRBJ2-7	.	CASSLRWEGGYEQYF	TGTGCCAGCAGCCTGAGGTGGGAGGGGGGCTACGAGCAGTACTTC
TRBV5-6	.	18	TRBJ1-6	TRBD1	CASSLGQFWDRANSPLHF	TGTGCCAGCAGCTTGGGTCAGTTCTGGGACAGGGCGAATTCACCCCTCCACTTT
TRBV7-6	.	15	TRBJ2-3	TRBD2	CASSRSGRGTDTQYF	TGTGCCAGCAGCCGGAGCGGGAGGGGCACAGATACGCAGTATTTT
TRBV27	.	15	TRBJ2-7	TRBD2	CASSRGVSGQLEQYF	TGTGCCAGCAGCCGGGGGGTTTCAGGGCAGCTCGAGCAGTACTTC